A single sample is the source of the 15 T cell receptor beta chains below, sequenced in a study of identical twins. MiXCR, applied by TCRdb to the 5' RACE reads, yields one record per CDR3 protein. The sample has about 1.7 million distinct CDR3 sequences; 32% are singletons. Sequencing used cord blood. The receptors derive from a newborn girl in good health.

In its sample, this clonotype was seen a few times. The chain is built from TRBV13 and TRBJ2-5; the D is unclear. This CDR3 has 14 amino acids. V lost 5 bases to trimming and J lost 3 bases, with 13 bases between them. The V gene's germline CDR1 is PRHDT and CDR2 FYEKMQ (reference sequence). The CDR3 region is CASSARRGEETQYF. CDR3 in DNA: TGTGCCAGCAGCGCCCGACGAGGAGAAGAGACCCAGTACTTC.

This clonotype has only a few counts. V and J are TRBV6-5 and TRBJ2-7; D possibly uses TRBD1 or TRBD2 (5 bases each). This CDR3 contains 15 residues. Trimming took 0 bases from V and 0 from J, leaving 9 bases between them. Germline values: CDR1 MNHEY, CDR2 SVGAGI. CDR3 residues: CASSYSPGSSYEQYF. As DNA, the CDR3 is TGTGCCAGCAGTTACTCGCCAGGGAGCTCCTACGAGCAGTACTTC.

Remarks on this clonotype: This could be a read error, since a much larger clone is one nucleotide away. This rearrangement joins TRBV6-5 to TRBJ2-7; D is possibly TRBD1 (5 bases). Germline loops: CDR1 MNHEY, CDR2 SVGAGI. The CDR3 contains 15 residues. This chain's CDR3 is CTSSYSNGAIYEQYF. Here the CDR3 DNA reads TGTACCAGCAGTTACTCGAATGGGGCCATCTACGAGCAGTACTTC.

This clonotype has only a few counts. The chain uses TRBV28 and TRBJ1-6; D gene uncertain. The CDR3 spans 12 residues. The V gene lost 6 bases and the J gene lost 11 bases, with 11 bases spanning the gap. Germline values: CDR1 MDHEN, CDR2 SYDVKM. Here the CDR3 reads CASRRSRPPLHF. The CDR3 DNA sequence: TGTGCCAGCAGAAGGAGCCGTCCACCCCTCCACTTT.

This clonotype was seen only a few times. The CDR3 DNA reads as TGTGCCAGCAGTTTAGCTGGGGACCTCCAAGAGACCCAGTACTTC. Its translation: CASSLAGDLQETQYF. The chain recombines TRBV6-2 or TRBV6-3 with TRBJ2-5; D is perhaps TRBD1 or TRBD2 (5 bases each). Germline V gene sequence: CDR1 MNHEY, CDR2 SVGEGT. The CDR3 contains 15 residues. The V and J ends lost 4 bases and 1 base respectively, with 13 bases between them.

V gene TRBV24-1 combines with J gene TRBJ1-4; D uncertain. V lost 12 bases to trimming and J lost 8 bases, with 9 bases between them. This CDR3 spans 10 amino acids. Germline V gene sequence: CDR1 KGHDR, CDR2 SFDVKD. The CDR3 loop reads CAVDREKLFF. The CDR3 DNA is TGTGCCGTAGACCGGGAAAAACTGTTTTTT.

The V gene is TRBV29-1, the J gene TRBJ2-5; D perhaps matches TRBD1 (6 bases). CDR3 length: 13 residues. Germline V gene lookup returns CDR1 SQVTM and CDR2 ANQGSEA. Trimming took 0 bases from V and 11 from J, leaving 16 bases between them. The chain's CDR3 is CSVEDGTNNEQYF. In DNA form, the CDR3 reads TGCAGCGTTGAAGATGGGACAAACAATGAGCAGTACTTC. The variable domain in full, completed from reference TRBV29-1 and TRBJ2-5, reads SAVISQKPSRDICQRGTSLTIQCQVDSQVTMMFWYRQQPGQSLTLIATANQGSEATYESGFVIDKFPISRPNLTFSTLTVSNMSPEDSSIYLCSVEDGTNNEQYFGPGTRLLVL.

This clonotype was counted only a few times. V gene TRBV5-4 combines with J gene TRBJ2-1; D perhaps matches TRBD1 (5 bases). This CDR3 is 14 amino acids long. Germline loops: CDR1 SGHNT, CDR2 YYREEE (reference sequence). Trimming took 6 bases from V and 5 from J, leaving 15 bases between them. CDR3 residues: CASTKLGRDNEQFF. The DNA for the CDR3 is TGTGCCAGCACCAAACTGGGCAGGGACAATGAGCAGTTCTTC.

This clonotype was picked up many times. The V gene is TRBV6-6, the J gene TRBJ1-4; a weak D match, TRBD1 (5 bases). Germline CDR1 and CDR2: MNHNY and SVGAGI (reference sequence). Trimming took 0 bases from V and 5 from J, leaving 10 bases between them. The CDR3 covers 15 residues. Here the CDR3 reads CASSYSRGLNEKLFF. Written as DNA, the CDR3 is TGTGCCAGCAGTTACTCGCGGGGCCTGAATGAAAAACTGTTTTTT.

Points on this clonotype: An end of the junction differs from the germline gene, which may be a read error. V gene TRBV20-1 combines with J gene TRBJ2-7; 11 nucleotides line up with TRBD1. The CDR3 sequence is 12 residues long. Germline V gives CDR1 DFQATT, CDR2 SNEGSKA (reference sequence). The CDR3, as DNA: TGCAGTGCTGGACAGGGGGCCGACGAGCGGTACTTC. This encodes CSAGQGADERYF.

The rearrangement joins TRBV5-6 to TRBJ2-5; D perhaps matches TRBD2 (6 bases). The end of the DNA fits TRBJ2-7 better, so the J call may be wrong. CDR1 is SGHDT, CDR2 YYEEEE, per germline. The CDR3 extends over 14 amino acids. The CDR3 here is CASTTLRRGLEQYF. The CDR3 DNA reads as TGTGCCAGCACCACCTTAAGGAGGGGCCTCGAGCAGTACTTC.

On this clonotype itself: Since a much larger clone is just one base distant, this may be a read error. The genes are TRBV27 and TRBJ1-4; D is uncertain. The CDR3 is 13 amino acids. Germline lookup yields CDR1 MNHEY and CDR2 SMNVEV (reference sequence). The CDR3, as DNA: TGTGCCAGCAGTTCAGCAACTAGTGAAAAACTGTTTTTT. Translating gives CASSSATSEKLFF.

As regards this clonotype: The junction and the germline gene differ at one end; a read error may be behind it. The chain carries TRBV3-1 and TRBJ2-2; a weak D match, TRBD2 (6 bases). The germline gives CDR1 LGHDT, CDR2 YNNKEL (reference sequence). The CDR3 loop spans 18 amino acids. Here the CDR3 DNA reads TGTGCCAGCAGCCAAGAAGAGATTGGACGGGAGTGGACCGGGGAGCTGCTTTTT. Translated, it gives CASSQEEIGREWTGELLF.

This clonotype was recorded a few times. The V and J genes are TRBV9 and TRBJ1-2, with D perhaps TRBD1 (6 bases). The V end was cut by 0 bases, the J end by 7 bases, with 13 bases between. The CDR3 spans 14 residues. In germline, CDR1 is SGDLS, CDR2 YYNGEE. The CDR3 region is CASSVATGISGYTF. DNA of the CDR3: TGTGCCAGCAGCGTAGCTACAGGGATTAGTGGCTACACCTTC.

This clonotype was counted only a few times. The chain joins TRBV4-2 to TRBJ1-2; D not resolved. CDR1 LGHNA and CDR2 YNFKEQ come from the germline V gene. The CDR3 has 14 amino acids. V was cut by 0 bases and J by 3 bases, with 8 bases left in between. This CDR3 reads CASSQESGHYGYTF. CDR3 bases: TGTGCCAGCAGCCAAGAATCGGGCCACTATGGCTACACCTTC.